The 9 T cell receptor beta chains below come from one sample, sequenced in a study of T cells in Graves' hyperthyroidism and ophthalmopathy. Authors of the study amplified TCR beta CDR3 regions from RNA transcripts. HTBI primers were used for first-round RT-PCR of the TCR CDR3. TCRdb ran MiXCR on the multiplex PCR reads and lists one entry per CDR3 protein. Here the sample spans 200,000 to 250,000 distinct CDR3 sequences, roughly 18% being singletons. The sequenced sample was blood. Every receptor here comes from a man over 45 with Graves' hyperthyroidism.

The rearrangement uses TRBV6-5 and TRBJ2-7; 9 bases line up with TRBD2. The CDR3 length is 16 residues. From germline, CDR1 is MNHEY and CDR2 SVGAGI. Germline trimming cut 4 bases from V and 4 bases from J; bases unmatched to any gene: 11. CDR3 DNA: TGTGCCAGCAGTTTACGACTAGCGGAGCCTTTTTACGAGCAGTACTTC. This codes for CASSLRLAEPFYEQYF.

Worth noting for this clonotype: A much larger clone differs by one base, so this may be a read error. As the CDR3 is not closed by the conserved phenylalanine or tryptophan, this likely results from a read error. The genes are TRBV7-2 and TRBJ2-5; 7 bases agree with TRBD2. V shed 4 bases, J shed 3 bases, and the junction held 8 bases outside the gene matches. Germline loops: CDR1 SGHTA, CDR2 FQGNSA. The CDR3 length is 15 residues. The CDR3 nucleotides are TGTGCCAGCAGCTCCGGACTAGTTCAGAAAGAGACCCAGTACATC. It codes for CASSSGLVQKETQYI.

This clonotype was detected many times. The chain joins TRBV27 to TRBJ2-1; D might be TRBD1 (6 bases). V lost 4 bases to trimming and J lost 1 base, with 23 bases between them. Germline V gene lookup returns CDR1 MNHEY and CDR2 SMNVEV (reference sequence). The CDR3 covers 19 residues. The CDR3 DNA sequence: TGTGCCAGCAGTTCCCCGGCAAAGACAGGTCCCAGGTCCTACAATGAGCAGTTCTTC. Its protein product is CASSSPAKTGPRSYNEQFF.

This clonotype has ten or more counts. The chain couples TRBV10-3 to TRBJ2-7; D ambiguous. V dropped 0 bases and J dropped 2 bases, with 8 bases sitting between them. Germline assignment: CDR1 ENHRY and CDR2 SYGVKD. This CDR3 contains 14 residues. The CDR3 nucleotides read TGTGCCATCAGTGAGTCGAGGCAGACCTACGAGCAGTACTTC. Its translation: CAISESRQTYEQYF.

This clonotype appeared a few times. V is TRBV2 and J is TRBJ2-2; D assignment may be TRBD1 or TRBD2 (5 bases each). Germline values: CDR1 SNHLY, CDR2 FYNNEI. Trimming pared 4 bases from V and 2 bases from J, leaving 17 bases between. The length of the CDR3 is 17 residues. In DNA, the CDR3 is TGTGCCAGCAGTGCCCCGAGGGACCGACCTAACACCGGGGAGCTGTTTTTT. Protein product: CASSAPRDRPNTGELFF.

This clonotype was picked up a small number of times. CDR3: CATSGVAETQYF. The CDR3 coding sequence is TGTGCCACCTCGGGGGTGGCAGAGACCCAGTACTTC. This chain connects TRBV24-1 to TRBJ2-5, with a possible D match to TRBD2 (6 bases). V lost 9 bases to trimming and J lost 4 bases, with 11 bases between them. The CDR3 runs to 12 residues. CDR1 KGHDR and CDR2 SFDVKD come from the germline V gene.

This clonotype showed up many times. The V and J genes are TRBV2 and TRBJ1-3, with TRBD1 matching over 8 bases. Germline V gene lookup returns CDR1 SNHLY and CDR2 FYNNEI. The CDR3 contains 15 residues. The ends lost 6 bases at V and 4 bases at J; junction bases unmatched: 8. The DNA of the CDR3 is TGTGCCAGCAGGGGACAGGACACGTGGGGAAACACCATATATTTT. Translation: CASRGQDTWGNTIYF. Filled out from reference TRBV2 and TRBJ1-3, the complete variable domain reads EPEVTQTPSHQVTQMGQEVILRCVPISNHLYFYWYRQILGQKVEFLVSFYNNEISEKSEIFDDQFSVERPDGSNFTLKIRSTKLEDSAMYFCASRGQDTWGNTIYFGEGSWLTVV.

Concerning this clonotype itself: This may come from a read error, since a much larger clone is one base off. Because it lacks the conserved phenylalanine or tryptophan at the end, this CDR3 is likely a read error. This rearrangement joins TRBV6-1 to TRBJ2-7, with TRBD1 identical over 8 bases. The V gene end was trimmed by 6 bases and the J gene end by 5 bases; junction bases not matched to a gene: 9. CDR3 size: 14 residues. Germline V gene sequence: CDR1 MNHNS, CDR2 SASEGT. DNA for the CDR3: TGTGCCAGCAGCAAGGACAGGGTGTATGACGAGCAGTACCTC. Its translation: CASSKDRVYDEQYL.

Many counts were recorded for this clonotype. Sequence at one end of the junction differs from germline and may be a read error. The CDR3 DNA reads TGTGCTAGCAGCTTAGGACAGGGGGCCTTGGAGACCCAGTACTTC. Translation gives CASSLGQGALETQYF. This chain uses TRBV7-7 with TRBJ2-5, with 11 bases that match TRBD1. Per germline, CDR1 SSHAT and CDR2 FNYEAQ (reference sequence). This CDR3 has 15 residues.